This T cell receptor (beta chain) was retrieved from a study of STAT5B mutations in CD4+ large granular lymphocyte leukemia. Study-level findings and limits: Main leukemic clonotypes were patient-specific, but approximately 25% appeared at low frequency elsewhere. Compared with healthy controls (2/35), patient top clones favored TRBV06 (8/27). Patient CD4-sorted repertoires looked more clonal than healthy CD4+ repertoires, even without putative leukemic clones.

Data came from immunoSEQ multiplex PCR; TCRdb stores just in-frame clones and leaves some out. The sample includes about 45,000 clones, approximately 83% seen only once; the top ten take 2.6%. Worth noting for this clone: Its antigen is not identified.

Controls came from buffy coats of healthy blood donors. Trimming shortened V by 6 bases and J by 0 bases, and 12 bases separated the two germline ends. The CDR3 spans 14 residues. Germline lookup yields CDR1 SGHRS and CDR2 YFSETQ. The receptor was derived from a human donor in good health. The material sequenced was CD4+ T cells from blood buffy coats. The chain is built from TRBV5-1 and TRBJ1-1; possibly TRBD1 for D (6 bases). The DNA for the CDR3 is TGCGCCAGCACCCTGACAGGTTTGAACACTGAAGCTTTCTTT. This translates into CASTLTGLNTEAFF.